The 27 T cell receptor beta chains in this list originate from one sample, sequenced in a study of T cell repertoires in cytomegalovirus infection. TCRdb itself ran the reads through MiXCR, one entry per CDR3 protein. This table holds about 150,000 distinct CDR3 sequences, about a quarter found once. The sequencing input was PBMCs. These receptors were obtained from a human donor in good health (CMV status not recorded). Some clones in this sample may be carry-over from other donors' samples.

This chain uses TRBV20-1 with TRBJ2-3; 10 positions match TRBD2. Germline V gene data show CDR1 as DFQATT and CDR2 as SNEGSKA (reference sequence). The CDR3 has 15 amino acids. V dropped 7 bases and J dropped 4; count of bases not matched to a gene: 11. The CDR3 spells CSVTELAGQADTQYF. CDR3 nucleotide sequence: TGCAGTGTAACGGAACTAGCGGGACAGGCAGATACGCAGTATTTT.

V usage is TRBV2 and J usage is TRBJ2-1; 11 nucleotides align to TRBD2. Per the germline V gene, CDR1 is SNHLY and CDR2 is FYNNEI. The CDR3 length is 16 residues. Trimming took 4 bases from V and 3 from J; bases not matched to a gene: 5. In DNA form, the CDR3 reads TGTGCCAGCAGTGGACAGGGACTAGCGGACTACAATGAGCAGTTCTTC. It yields the protein CASSGQGLADYNEQFF.

The V and J genes are TRBV27 and TRBJ1-1, with TRBD1 matching 8 bases. The CDR3 extends over 17 amino acids. Germline CDR1 and CDR2: MNHEY and SMNVEV (reference sequence). Unmatched junction bases numbered 14, after V lost 3 bases and J lost 5 bases. In DNA, the CDR3 is TGTGCCAGCAGTTTTTACGGGGCAGGGGGCATGGTAACTGAAGCTTTCTTT. It encodes CASSFYGAGGMVTEAFF.

V usage is TRBV20-1 and J usage is TRBJ2-7; no reliable D call. Germline CDR1 DFQATT, CDR2 SNEGSKA (reference sequence). The CDR3 extends over 11 amino acids. The V and J ends lost 1 base and 7 bases respectively, with 8 bases between them. As DNA, the CDR3 is TGCAGTGCTAGAGGGCGGTCGGAGCAGTACTTC. It encodes CSARGRSEQYF.

The rearrangement joins TRBV28 to TRBJ1-2; D may be TRBD1 (6 bases). Trimming left V 7 bases short and J 4 bases short, with 13 bases between. Looked up from germline, CDR1 is MDHEN and CDR2 is SYDVKM. CDR3 length: 13 amino acids. The CDR3 DNA follows: TGTGCCAGCACAATGGGGGGGCTCTATGGCTACACCTTC. Translated: CASTMGGLYGYTF.

Turning to this clonotype: A junction boundary mismatches the germline segment, possibly from a read error. This rearrangement joins TRBV18 to TRBJ2-7, with TRBD1 identical over 10 bases. This CDR3 is 15 amino acids long. Germline CDR1 and CDR2: KGHSH and LQKENI. Here the CDR3 DNA reads TGTGCCAGCTCATCACCCGGGACAGGGGCCTCCGAGCAGTACTTC. It is translated as CASSSPGTGASEQYF.

The sample holds many counts of this clonotype. V gene TRBV7-8 combines with J gene TRBJ2-1, with TRBD2 identical over 11 bases. Germline trimming cut 4 bases from V and 6 bases from J; bases unmatched to any gene: 5. Germline V gene lookup returns CDR1 SGHVS and CDR2 FQNEAQ. This CDR3 is 15 amino acids long. The CDR3 nucleotides read TGTGCCAGCAGCTCCACTAGCGGGGGCTTCAATGAGCAGTTCTTC. It encodes CASSSTSGGFNEQFF.

The sample holds a few counts of this clonotype. The chain employs TRBV28 and TRBJ1-5; TRBD1 might be the D (6 bases). The V gene's germline CDR1 is MDHEN and CDR2 SYDVKM. The CDR3 spans 12 residues. Trimming shortened V by 6 bases and J by 7 bases, and 10 bases separated the two germline ends. CDR3 DNA sequence: TGTGCCAGCAGAGAACAGGGACAGCCCCAGCATTTT. As protein: CASREQGQPQHF.

V usage is TRBV6-2 or TRBV6-3 and J usage is TRBJ2-1; D not resolved. V was trimmed by 6 bases and J by 4 bases, leaving 10 bases between them. Germline loops: CDR1 MNHEY, CDR2 SVGEGT. This CDR3 is built from 13 residues. Written as DNA, the CDR3 is TGTGCCAGCAGCCACGGATTGTACAATGAGCAGTTCTTC. Its protein is CASSHGLYNEQFF.

This clonotype came up many times. The chain couples TRBV12-3 or TRBV12-4 to TRBJ2-3; 7 bases align to TRBD2. The J segment lost 4 bases and the V segment lost 3 bases, leaving 7 bases of the junction unmatched. This CDR3 has 15 residues. The CDR3 DNA reads TGTGCCAGCAGTTTCGGGGGGTCGGGGGCAGATACGCAGTATTTT. Translating gives CASSFGGSGADTQYF.

This clonotype was detected only a few times. The genes are TRBV7-2 and TRBJ2-5; possibly TRBD2 for D (7 bases). Between the trimmed V and J ends, which lost 4 bases and 5 bases, there was a span of 17 bases. The CDR3 runs 15 residues. Germline CDR1 SGHTA, CDR2 FQGNSA. In nucleotides, the CDR3 is TGTGCCAGCAGCTCCCTTAGGGGGGGCCGGGAGACCCAGTACTTC. Residues: CASSSLRGGRETQYF.

The CDR3 nucleotides read TGTGCCAGTAGCAGAGGGCTCTTGAACACTGAAGCTTTCTTT. Its protein product is CASSRGLLNTEAFF. The chain is built from TRBV19 and TRBJ1-1; D unclear. The CDR3 is 14 amino acids. Deletions cut 6 bases from V and 0 bases from J, with 11 bases between. CDR1 is LNHDA, CDR2 SQIVND, per germline (reference sequence).

This clonotype was recorded many times. V and J are TRBV11-3 and TRBJ1-3; 9 nucleotides align to TRBD1. With V trimmed by 5 bases and J by 4 bases, 6 bases remained unmatched. The CDR3 totals 15 residues. Per the germline V gene, CDR1 is SGHNT and CDR2 is YENEEA. The CDR3 region is CASSPGQGPGNTIYF. DNA of the CDR3: TGTGCCAGCAGCCCTGGACAGGGGCCAGGAAACACCATATATTTT.

For the CDR3, the DNA is TGTGCCAGCAGTTTAGCAGGGACGTTCGCCTACGAGCAGTACTTC. It translates to CASSLAGTFAYEQYF. This rearrangement joins TRBV27 to TRBJ2-7, with D tentatively TRBD1 or TRBD2 (5 bases each). The CDR3 is 15 amino acids. Germline CDR1 MNHEY, CDR2 SMNVEV (reference sequence). Trimming pared 2 bases from V and 2 bases from J, leaving 13 bases between.

The rearrangement uses TRBV20-1 and TRBJ1-5, with 7 positions matching TRBD1. The CDR3 is 15 amino acids. Germline V gene sequence: CDR1 DFQATT, CDR2 SNEGSKA (reference sequence). The J segment lost 2 bases and the V segment lost 4 bases, leaving 8 bases of the junction unmatched. The CDR3 protein is CSANKGGAGNQPQHF. The CDR3 DNA follows: TGCAGTGCTAATAAAGGGGGCGCAGGCAATCAGCCCCAGCATTTT.

In its sample, this clonotype was seen many times. This chain uses TRBV7-2 with TRBJ1-5; TRBD1 agrees at 10 bases. CDR1 and CDR2 (germline): SGHTA, FQGNSA. The CDR3 is 15 residues long. The V and J ends lost 3 bases and 6 bases, in that order; junction bases with no gene match: 5. The CDR3 is CASSLGQGMGQPQHF. CDR3 sequence (DNA): TGTGCCAGCAGCTTGGGACAGGGGATGGGTCAGCCCCAGCATTTT.

This chain connects TRBV29-1 to TRBJ1-5; D is possibly TRBD1 (6 bases). V was trimmed by 4 bases and J by 1 base, leaving 11 bases between them. The CDR3 runs 14 residues. Per germline, CDR1 SQVTM and CDR2 ANQGSEA. Here the CDR3 DNA reads TGCAGCGTTGTTTCGGGGGGCAGCAATCAGCCCCAGCATTTT. Translating gives CSVVSGGSNQPQHF. Based on the CDR3 plus reference TRBV29-1 and TRBJ1-5, the full variable domain is SAVISQKPSRDICQRGTSLTIQCQVDSQVTMMFWYRQQPGQSLTLIATANQGSEATYESGFVIDKFPISRPNLTFSTLTVSNMSPEDSSIYLCSVVSGGSNQPQHFGDGTRLSIL.

This chain uses TRBV9 with TRBJ1-1; 9 positions agree with TRBD1. The V and J ends lost 4 bases and 6 bases, in that order; junction bases with no gene match: 10. CDR1 and CDR2 (germline): SGDLS, YYNGEE. This CDR3 is built from 15 residues. CDR3: CASSPRTGERAEAFF. The CDR3 DNA reads TGTGCCAGCAGCCCTAGGACAGGGGAAAGGGCTGAAGCTTTCTTT.

This clonotype has just a few counts. V and J are TRBV14 and TRBJ2-3, with no clear D. CDR3 length: 13 amino acids. Germline assignment: CDR1 SGHDN and CDR2 FVKESK. The V end was cut by 2 bases, the J end by 2 bases, with 5 bases between. The CDR3 DNA reads as TGTGCCAGCAGCCAAATGAACACAGATACGCAGTATTTT. It is translated as CASSQMNTDTQYF.

The CDR3 region has the DNA TGTGCCAGTAGTCATGCGGAAGGGGCGCGACCTGGAAACACCATATATTTT. Amino acid sequence: CASSHAEGARPGNTIYF. The chain employs TRBV19 and TRBJ1-3; D perhaps matches TRBD1 (5 bases). Trimming took off 5 bases at V and 2 bases at J, with 19 bases between the two ends. CDR3 length: 17 residues. CDR1 LNHDA and CDR2 SQIVND come from the germline V gene (reference sequence).

The chain uses TRBV14 and TRBJ2-1; D remains unclear. From germline, CDR1 is SGHDN and CDR2 FVKESK. V was cut by 2 bases and J by 5 bases, with 10 bases left in between. The CDR3 has 14 residues. The CDR3 region is CASSQQTYDNEQFF. The CDR3, as DNA: TGTGCCAGCAGCCAACAAACCTATGACAATGAGCAGTTCTTC.

This clonotype was recorded at least ten times. The chain carries TRBV7-8 and TRBJ2-7; TRBD2 aligns across 8 bases. The CDR3 consists of 16 residues. Germline V lookup: CDR1 SGHVS, CDR2 FQNEAQ. The trim removed 1 base at V and 3 bases at J, leaving 8 bases unmatched. The CDR3 DNA is TGTGCCAGCAGCTTAGGCGGGGGGCAGGGAGGCTACGAGCAGTACTTC. Translating it yields CASSLGGGQGGYEQYF. Variable domain in full (rest from reference TRBV7-8 and TRBJ2-7): GAGVSQSPRYKVAKRGQDVALRCDPISGHVSLFWYQQALGQGPEFLTYFQNEAQLDKSGLPSDRFFAERPEGSVSTLKIQRTQQEDSAVYLCASSLGGGQGGYEQYFGPGTRLTVT.

This clonotype was counted between two and nine times. This chain connects TRBV10-3 to TRBJ1-5, with 9 bases identical to TRBD1. Trimming at V came to 5 bases and at J to 6 bases, leaving 14 bases not matched to a gene. Germline CDR1 ENHRY, CDR2 SYGVKD. This CDR3 is 17 amino acids long. The CDR3: CAISPGQGPAEGQPQHF. The CDR3 coding sequence is TGTGCCATCAGTCCGGGACAGGGTCCCGCCGAGGGTCAGCCCCAGCATTTT.

This clonotype was picked up a small number of times. This chain connects TRBV7-2 to TRBJ2-7; 7 bases align to TRBD1. The germline V gene encodes CDR1 SGHTA and CDR2 FQGNSA. CDR3 size: 14 residues. J was trimmed by 6 bases and V by 1 base; bases with no gene match: 6. DNA for the CDR3: TGTGCCAGCAGCTTAGGGAGACAGGGTGGCGAGCAGTACTTC. It is translated as CASSLGRQGGEQYF.

This clonotype was recorded at least ten times. V and J are TRBV7-6 and TRBJ2-7; 9 bases line up with TRBD1. The CDR3 is made up of 13 amino acids. Trimming at V came to 5 bases and at J to 3 bases, leaving 2 bases not matched to a gene. Looked up from germline, CDR1 is SGHVS and CDR2 is FNYEAQ. CDR3 DNA sequence: TGTGCCAGCAGCAAGGACAGGGGCTACGAGCAGTACTTC. This codes for CASSKDRGYEQYF.

This clonotype has more than one count but fewer than ten. The CDR3 DNA reads TGTGCCAGCAGTCTACAGACTATGACAGGGCATCAGCCCCAGCATTTT. It translates to CASSLQTMTGHQPQHF. The genes are TRBV28 and TRBJ1-5; TRBD1 matches at 7 bases. V lost 5 bases to trimming and J lost 5 bases; unmatched junction nucleotides: 12. Germline loops: CDR1 MDHEN, CDR2 SYDVKM. This CDR3 has 16 residues.

This rearrangement joins TRBV7-9 to TRBJ1-1; no definite D call. The V end lost 2 bases, the J end lost 6 bases, and 10 bases lay between the germline ends. The CDR3 is made up of 13 amino acids. CDR1 is SEHNR, CDR2 FQNEAQ, per germline (reference sequence). The CDR3: CASSLSELSEAFF. The CDR3 DNA reads as TGTGCCAGCAGCTTATCCGAGCTTTCTGAAGCTTTCTTT.